Listed below are T cell receptor beta chains from one sample, sequenced in a study of neurological immune-mediated disorders. TCRdb re-called the 5' RACE reads through MiXCR, storing one row per CDR3 protein. The sample yields about 76,000 distinct CDR3 sequences, roughly 18% seen once. The sequenced sample was PBMCs. Every receptor here comes from a middle-aged woman in good health. Each CDR3 is given with its conserved first and last residue.

J gene | V gene | CDR3 protein
TRBJ2-1 | TRBV12-3/TRBV12-4 | CASSRDRAYNEQFF
TRBJ2-3 | TRBV29-1 | CSVEGTVSTDTQYF
TRBJ2-3 | TRBV5-6 | CASSVTSGGTDTQYF
TRBJ2-3 | TRBV5-6 | CASSLTGITDTQYF
TRBJ2-4 | TRBV20-1 | CSASGPKNIQYF
TRBJ1-4 | TRBV12-3/TRBV12-4 | CASSMGQGRVEKLFF
TRBJ2-5 | TRBV6-5 | CATATGGQETQYF
TRBJ1-2 | TRBV14 | CASSRGLGYGYTF
TRBJ2-2 | TRBV7-3 | CASSSGRPDHTGELFF
TRBJ2-7 | TRBV5-1 | CASSFGTTSYEQYF
TRBJ2-5 | TRBV6-2/TRBV6-3 | CASTLTGGVETQYF
TRBJ1-3 | TRBV9 | CASSVTAGNSGNTIYF
TRBJ2-1 | TRBV6-2/TRBV6-3 | CASSYSYNEQFF
TRBJ1-2 | TRBV15 | CATSRDRQAYGYTF
TRBJ1-5 | TRBV18 | CASSPGGNQPQHF
TRBJ2-1 | TRBV20-1 | CSAPRTSSYNEQFF
TRBJ2-3 | TRBV5-1 | CASSPLGGRNTQYF
TRBJ2-2 | TRBV4-1 | CAKEIIGDPNTGELFF
TRBJ1-5 | TRBV12-3/TRBV12-4 | CASSGPGVEDAQPQHF
TRBJ2-5 | TRBV5-6 | CASSSKDFVETQYF
TRBJ2-6 | TRBV3-1 | CASTQINGQGSGANVLTF
TRBJ2-3 | TRBV4-2 | CASSQEGTSGATDTQYF
TRBJ1-5 | TRBV2 | CASGQDQNQPQHF
TRBJ2-3 | TRBV4-3 | CASSQQAGHTDTQYF
TRBJ1-2 | TRBV7-8 | CASSSIQGAKGAVTF
TRBJ1-1 | TRBV12-3/TRBV12-4 | CASRSTRNEAFF
TRBJ2-1 | TRBV2 | CASSEPSGINEQFF
TRBJ1-4 | TRBV7-2 | CASSRTGYNEKLFF
TRBJ1-4 | TRBV6-6 | CASSFGQGEKLFF
TRBJ2-2 | TRBV18 | CASKDFTAGTGELFF
TRBJ1-6 | TRBV20-1 | CSAAGSSYNSPLHF
TRBJ1-1 | TRBV4-1 | CASSQVGGYTEAFF
TRBJ1-5 | TRBV4-1 | CASSPLLSNQPQHF
TRBJ2-2 | TRBV7-3 | CASRRQRGTGELFF
TRBJ2-1 | TRBV20-1 | CSARDPRGWGNNEQFF
TRBJ2-2 | TRBV29-1 | CSANTGATGELFF
TRBJ2-1 | TRBV15 | CATRPPRAHEQFF
TRBJ2-2 | TRBV3-1 | CASSQEAASGKTGELFF
TRBJ2-1 | TRBV29-1 | CSVETTSKYNEQFF
TRBJ2-1 | TRBV20-1 | CSARRLAGASYNEQFF
TRBJ2-7 | TRBV25-1 | CASSELRGSEQYF
TRBJ1-4 | TRBV7-2 | CASSFVQGGLFF
TRBJ2-3 | TRBV7-3 | CASSLSGSGSPDTQYF
TRBJ2-5 | TRBV5-6 | CASSGRAWETQYF
TRBJ2-3 | TRBV5-1 | CASRLAGSDTQYF
TRBJ2-7 | TRBV27 | CASSDSTLGSEQYF
TRBJ1-1 | TRBV20-1 | CSADDLDRLNEAFF
TRBJ2-1 | TRBV7-6 | CASSSGLADYNEQFF
TRBJ2-3 | TRBV5-1 | CASSLSGGVFDTQYF
TRBJ1-1 | TRBV10-2 | CASSEGGAVFF
TRBJ1-4 | TRBV5-1 | CASSLVGQGISTNEKLFF
TRBJ1-3 | TRBV5-1 | CASSPNSDSGNTIYF
TRBJ2-3 | TRBV20-1 | CSAYRGTGGKQYF
TRBJ2-2 | TRBV24-1 | CATSDSDNTGELFF